The present TCR beta chain was sequenced within a study of siplizumab effects on memory and regulatory T cells. CDR1 WNHNN and CDR2 SYGVQD come from the germline V gene (reference sequence). The CDR3 sequence is 15 residues long. V gave up 7 bases and J gave up 0 bases; unmatched junction bases: 2. Assays were performed on about 100,000 TCR templates per sample. This table comes from immunoSEQ multiplex PCR, and its TCRdb copy is limited to in-frame clones, with some not included. Here the sample spans 65,000 to 85,000 clones, around 93% being singletons. Overall study results and limits: Tregs that proliferated in siplizumab cultures did not have their suppressive function confirmed. For mappable alloreactive CD4+ clones, the mean Treg-derived fraction was about 70% with siplizumab and 26.9% in controls. In unstimulated cells, naive T cells appeared more diverse than memory T cells and seemed major alloresponse contributors.

As to this clone: The antigen is undetermined.

This TCR was recovered from a human donor in good health. The chain has TRBV10-1 and TRBJ2-4, with TRBD2 matching 11 bases. The source material was CD8+ T cells sorted from blood. The CDR3 nucleotides read TGCGCCAGCATTACTAGCGGGGGAGCCAAAAACATTCAGTACTTC. Its translation: CASITSGGAKNIQYF.